A selection of T cell receptor beta chains follows, all from one sample in a study of T cell repertoires in cytomegalovirus infection. Antigens for these TCRs are unknown. Each CDR3 protein gets one entry after TCRdb re-called the reads with MiXCR. The sample has 700,000 to 900,000 distinct CDR3 sequences, almost 30% seen once. The starting material was cultured CD8+ T cells from PBMCs, obtained from culture after CMV antigen stimulation. All receptors come from a human donor in good health (CMV status not recorded). Some clones in this sample may be carry-over from other donors' samples. CDR3s leave out the opening cysteine and the closing phenylalanine or tryptophan.

TRBJ1-2,TRBV6-1,ASWTAGYGYT
TRBJ2-7,TRBV10-3,AIRGTGGHYEQY
TRBJ1-2,TRBV19,ASSIFGDNPYGYT
TRBJ1-2,TRBV6-5,ASSLRRSGVGGYT
TRBJ2-1,TRBV7-9,ASSVPAGAYNEQF
TRBJ2-7,TRBV10-3,AISESQQGWYEQY
TRBJ2-5,TRBV27,ASSPWGQGETQY
TRBJ2-7,TRBV20-1,SARRTGDSYEQY
TRBJ2-5,TRBV2,ASSDIKETRY
TRBJ1-3,TRBV29-1,SVEEISGNLLAGSGNTIY
TRBJ2-7,TRBV4-1,ASSLPSSGGYEQY
TRBJ2-1,TRBV19,ASSIDDSGTSYNEQF
TRBJ2-7,TRBV4-1,ASSQVGTPSYEQY
TRBJ1-1,TRBV4-1,ASSQGEGFPTEAF
TRBJ1-1,TRBV28,ASSSQLISTNTEAF
TRBJ2-7,TRBV19,ASSLQCYEQY
TRBJ2-7,TRBV7-2,ASSVGGELYEQY
TRBJ1-5,TRBV7-9,ASSPVGTGTNQPQH
TRBJ2-3,TRBV7-3,ASSLMTTDTQY
TRBJ1-6,TRBV27,ASSIGQGKPLH
TRBJ2-2,TRBV20-1,SAPYSGRGTGELF
TRBJ1-5,TRBV10-3,AISESYGTYYQPQH
TRBJ1-5,TRBV19,ASTWGLASNQPQH
TRBJ1-6,TRBV7-2,ASSARDRVESPLH
TRBJ1-2,TRBV27,ASSLSGATNYGYT
TRBJ2-3,TRBV6-8,ASSLGALRPTDTQY
TRBJ2-3,TRBV19,ASSIQGAGADTQY
TRBJ1-1,TRBV27,ASSLSWSQMNTEAF